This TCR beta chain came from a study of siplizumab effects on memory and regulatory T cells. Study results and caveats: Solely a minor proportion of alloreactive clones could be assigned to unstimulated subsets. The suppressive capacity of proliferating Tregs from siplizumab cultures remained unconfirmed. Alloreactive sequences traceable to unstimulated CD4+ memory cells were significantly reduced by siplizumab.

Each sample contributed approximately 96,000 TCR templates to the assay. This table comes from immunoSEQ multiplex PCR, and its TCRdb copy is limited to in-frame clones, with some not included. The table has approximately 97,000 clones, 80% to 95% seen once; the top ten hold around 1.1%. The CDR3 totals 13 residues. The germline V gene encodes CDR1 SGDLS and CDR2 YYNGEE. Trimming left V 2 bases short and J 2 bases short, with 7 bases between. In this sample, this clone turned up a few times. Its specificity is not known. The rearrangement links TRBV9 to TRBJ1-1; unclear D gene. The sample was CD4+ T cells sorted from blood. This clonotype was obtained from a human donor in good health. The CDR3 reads CASSVLTNTEAFF. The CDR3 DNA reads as TGTGCCAGCAGCGTCCTGACAAACACTGAAGCTTTCTTT.